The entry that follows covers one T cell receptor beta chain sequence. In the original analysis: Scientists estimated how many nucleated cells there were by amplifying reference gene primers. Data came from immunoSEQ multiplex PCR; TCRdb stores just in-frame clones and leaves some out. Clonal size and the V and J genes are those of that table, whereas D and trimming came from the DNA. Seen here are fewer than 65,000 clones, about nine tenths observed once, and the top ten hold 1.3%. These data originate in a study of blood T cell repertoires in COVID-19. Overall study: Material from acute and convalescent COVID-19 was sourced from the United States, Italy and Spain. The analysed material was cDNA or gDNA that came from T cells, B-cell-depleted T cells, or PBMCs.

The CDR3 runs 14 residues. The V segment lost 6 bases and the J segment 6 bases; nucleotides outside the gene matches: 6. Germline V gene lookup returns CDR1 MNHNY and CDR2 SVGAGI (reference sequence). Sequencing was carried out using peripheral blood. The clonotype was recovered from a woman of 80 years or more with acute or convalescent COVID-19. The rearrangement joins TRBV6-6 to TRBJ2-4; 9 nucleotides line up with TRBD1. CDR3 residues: CASSPGQGLNIQYF. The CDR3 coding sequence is TGTGCCAGCAGCCCGGGACAGGGATTAAACATTCAGTACTTC.